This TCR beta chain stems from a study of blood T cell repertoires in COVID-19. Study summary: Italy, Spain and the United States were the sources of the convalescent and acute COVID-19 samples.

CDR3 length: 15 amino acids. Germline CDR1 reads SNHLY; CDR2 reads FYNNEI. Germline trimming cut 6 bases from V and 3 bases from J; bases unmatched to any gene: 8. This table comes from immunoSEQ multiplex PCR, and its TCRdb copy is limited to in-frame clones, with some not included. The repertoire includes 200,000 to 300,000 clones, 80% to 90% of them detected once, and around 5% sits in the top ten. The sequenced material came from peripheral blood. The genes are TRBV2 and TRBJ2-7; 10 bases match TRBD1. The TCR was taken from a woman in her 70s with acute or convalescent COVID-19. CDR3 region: CASSRETGGFYEQYF. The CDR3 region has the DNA TGTGCCAGCAGCAGGGAGACAGGGGGCTTCTACGAGCAGTACTTC.